A selection of T cell receptor beta chains follows, all from one sample in a study of blood T cell repertoires in COVID-19. The method was immunoSEQ multiplex PCR; TCRdb's version includes in-frame clones alone and lacks a portion of them. The sample yields hundreds of thousands of clones, 70% to 90% seen once. Input material: PBMCs or T cells enriched from blood (not recorded which). The receptor set was obtained from a man in his forties in a cohort exposed to, infected with or recovered from COVID-19 (not recorded which). Both conserved end residues are part of each CDR3. The order of the fields is V gene, J gene, D gene, clone size, CDR3 protein, CDR3 DNA. The D gene is left open where the match is weak. Expanded clones get a size class; other rows say once, few or many, or leave the size out.

TRBV4-2	TRBJ1-5	TRBD1	.	CASSQDKGAAQPQHF	TGTGCCAGCAGCCAAGACAAGGGGGCTGCCCAGCCCCAGCATTTT
TRBV30	TRBJ2-3	TRBD1	.	CAWSFPGQGTDTQYF	TGTGCCTGGAGTTTCCCGGGACAGGGAACAGATACGCAGTATTTT
TRBV19	TRBJ2-4	TRBD2	.	CASSISAGGKNIQYF	TGTGCCAGTAGTATATCCGCGGGAGGAAAAAACATTCAGTACTTC
TRBV24-1	TRBJ1-2	.	.	CATSDRRVSYGYTF	TGTGCCACCAGTGATAGGAGGGTCTCCTATGGCTACACCTTC
TRBV7-9	TRBJ2-4	.	.	CASSLDREYDIQYF	TGTGCCAGCAGCTTAGACAGGGAATATGACATTCAGTACTTC
TRBV30	TRBJ1-2	.	few	CALSPNYGYTF	TGTGCCCTATCACCGAACTATGGCTACACCTTC
TRBV2	TRBJ2-7	.	.	CASSVVEQYF	TGTGCCAGCAGTGTAGTCGAGCAGTACTTC
TRBV5-6	TRBJ2-5	.	.	CASSAYLLALQETQYF	TGTGCCAGCAGCGCCTATTTACTAGCTCTACAAGAGACCCAGTACTTC
TRBV5-1	TRBJ1-2	TRBD1	.	CASSKGAGDYGYTF	TGCGCCAGCAGCAAGGGGGCAGGGGACTATGGCTACACCTTC
TRBV5-1	TRBJ2-3	.	.	CASSLDTGSTDTQYF	TGCGCCAGCAGCTTGGATACAGGGTCTACAGATACGCAGTATTTT
TRBV7-9	TRBJ2-7	TRBD2	.	CASSTPTSTGEQYF	TGTGCCAGCAGCACCCCGACTAGCACAGGCGAGCAGTACTTC